This TCR beta chain was profiled in a study of vaccination and CD4 T cells after COVID-19. Turning to the study itself: Cells received overlapping spike peptides from SARS-CoV-2, HCoV-NL63, HCoV-OC43 and HCoV-229E as stimulation. General observations from the study: Convalescent patients' vaccine-specific clones were spike mono-reactive in 304 of 307 cases.

Treatment here: roughly ten-day PBMC culture with coronavirus spike peptide pools or control peptides (ViraFEST assay). The dates of positive PCR tests extended from March through December 2020 and came before the US Alpha, Beta and Delta variants. Having spent 10 to 11 days in culture, CD4+ T cells were then isolated by negative selection. Germline V lookup: CDR1 MNHEY, CDR2 SVGEGT. The CDR3 is 17 residues long. Germline trimming cut 5 bases from V and 3 bases from J; bases unmatched to any gene: 5. Once obtained from cultured CD4+ T cells, the DNA was sequenced using the Oncomine TCR Beta short-read assay. Using its own MiXCR run on the PCR reads, TCRdb lists one record per CDR3 protein. This sample yields 20,000 to 25,000 distinct CDR3 sequences, of which 35% to 40% are seen a single time; around 5% belongs to the top ten. About this clonotype itself: The antigen remains undetermined.

The chain uses TRBV6-2 or TRBV6-3 and TRBJ2-2, with 14 bases matching TRBD2. This TCR came from a human donor who had recovered from COVID-19. The material sequenced was CD4+ T cells from blood, cultured in vitro, taken before SARS-CoV-2 vaccination. The CDR3 DNA is TGTGCCAGCAGTGGGACTAGCGGGAGTGGTTACACCGGGGAGCTGTTTTTT. It yields the protein CASSGTSGSGYTGELFF.